The rows below give T cell receptor beta chains drawn from one sample of a study of blood T cell repertoires in COVID-19. Here immunoSEQ multiplex PCR was the method, and the copy in TCRdb shows in-frame clones only, minus some. The sample has about 130,000 clones; over 85% are singletons. The sequencing input was peripheral blood. The receptors were sampled from a man aged 50 to 60 with active COVID-19. The CDR3 runs from the conserved cysteine through the conserved F or W. The D gene is left open where the match is weak. Only part of the rows carry a size: once, few, many, or a class if the clone is expanded.

20	TRBD1	TRBV6-1	TRBJ1-5	.	TGTGCCAGCAGTGAAGCGCTTTTAGGGACAGGGGTGTATAGCAATCAGCCCCAGCATTTT	CASSEALLGTGVYSNQPQHF
15	.	TRBV10-2	TRBJ1-5	once	TGCGCCACCGAACGAACCGGACAGATCAATCAGCCCCAGCATTTT	CATERTGQINQPQHF
13	TRBD1	TRBV12-3/TRBV12-4	TRBJ1-2	.	TGTGCCAGCACCAGGACAGGGGTCTATGGCTACACCTTC	CASTRTGVYGYTF
13	.	TRBV7-3	TRBJ2-7	.	TGTGCCAGCAGCCTCGCAGGCTCCTACGAGCAGTACTTC	CASSLAGSYEQYF
13	.	TRBV5-5	TRBJ1-1	.	TGTGCCAGCAGCGTGACACCTAACACTGAAGCTTTCTTT	CASSVTPNTEAFF
14	TRBD2	TRBV5-1	TRBJ2-3	.	TGCGCCAGCGGCTTAGCGGGAGGCACAGATACGCAGTATTTT	CASGLAGGTDTQYF
11	.	TRBV11-2	TRBJ1-2	.	TGTGCCAGCAGCTTATTGAGTGGCTACACCTTC	CASSLLSGYTF
14	TRBD1	TRBV4-2	TRBJ1-2	.	TGTGCCAGCAGCCCTGCTACAGGGGACTATGGCTACACCTTC	CASSPATGDYGYTF
13	.	TRBV19	TRBJ1-1	.	TGTGCCAGTAGTATAGCCGGGGACACTGAAGCTTTCTTT	CASSIAGDTEAFF
15	.	TRBV4-1	TRBJ2-7	few	TGCGCCAGCAGCCATCCCGGGACACCCTTTGACGAGCAGTACTTC	CASSHPGTPFDEQYF
15	.	TRBV9	TRBJ2-5	.	TGTGCCAGCAGCGCAATTAGCGGATCACAAGAGACCCAGTACTTC	CASSAISGSQETQYF
15	TRBD2	TRBV30	TRBJ2-1	few	TGTGCCTGGAGTGACAGACTAGCGGCTTACAATGAGCAGTTCTTC	CAWSDRLAAYNEQFF
14	.	TRBV7-2	TRBJ1-2	.	TGTGCCAGCAGCTTCGCGAGGGGGTCCTATGGCTACACCTTC	CASSFARGSYGYTF
15	.	TRBV7-2	TRBJ2-1	.	TGTGCCAGCAGCCTCGGGATGCCCCCCCACAATGAGCAGTTCTTC	CASSLGMPPHNEQFF
14	TRBD1	TRBV14	TRBJ1-2	.	TGTGCCAGCAGCCAAGTCCAGGGGGTTGGTGGCTACACCTTC	CASSQVQGVGGYTF
16	.	TRBV6-5	TRBJ1-2	.	TGTGCCAGCAGTTACGCCCCGTGGGAGGGGAGCTATGGCTACACCTTC	CASSYAPWEGSYGYTF
15	TRBD1	TRBV2	TRBJ2-6	.	TGTGCCAGCACCCAGGGGGCGCGGGGGGCCAACGTCCTGACTTTC	CASTQGARGANVLTF
15	TRBD1	TRBV27	TRBJ2-7	.	TGTGCCAGCAGTAAGGGACAGGGGAGCCTGAAGGAGCAGTACTTC	CASSKGQGSLKEQYF
13	.	TRBV6-5	TRBJ1-4	.	TGTGCCAGCACCCCCCCCGGTCGCGAAAAACTGTTTTTT	CASTPPGREKLFF
12	.	TRBV2	TRBJ1-1	.	TGTGCCAGCAGGCCGTCAGCGACTGAAGCTTTCTTT	CASRPSATEAFF
12	.	TRBV6-5	TRBJ2-7	.	TGTGCCAGCTTTAACCACTGGGGGGGGGCATACTTC	CASFNHWGGAYF
16	TRBD1	TRBV5-1	TRBJ2-7	.	TGCGCCAGCAGTTCCTACTCCGGGACAGGGCCCTCCGAGCAGTACTTC	CASSSYSGTGPSEQYF
16	TRBD1	TRBV5-4	TRBJ1-3	.	TGTGCCAGCAGCGCGGGACAGCCACGCTCTGGAAACACCATATATTTT	CASSAGQPRSGNTIYF
14	.	TRBV27	TRBJ1-5	.	TGTGCCAGCAGTGTAACAGGACCCAATCAGCCCCAGCATTTT	CASSVTGPNQPQHF
16	TRBD1	TRBV23-1	TRBJ2-2	once	TGCGCCAGCAGGGACACCGGGACAGCTAAAACCGGGGAGCTGTTTTTT	CASRDTGTAKTGELFF
12	TRBD1	TRBV12-3/TRBV12-4	TRBJ1-5	.	TGTGCCAGCGCCGGGACAGAACAGCCCCAGCATTTT	CASAGTEQPQHF
16	TRBD1	TRBV19	TRBJ2-5	.	TGTGCCAGTAGTAACGCCGGGACAGGGGGCCGGGAGACCCAGTACTTC	CASSNAGTGGRETQYF
16	TRBD2	TRBV9	TRBJ2-3	once	TGTGCCAGCAGCGTAGGGACTAGCGGGACCGCAGATACGCAGTATTTT	CASSVGTSGTADTQYF
14	TRBD1	TRBV6-2/TRBV6-3	TRBJ2-3	.	TGTGCCAGCAGTTGGGGACAGGGCACAGATACGCAGTATTTT	CASSWGQGTDTQYF
13	TRBD1	TRBV12-3/TRBV12-4	TRBJ1-4	.	TGTGCCAGCAGGACAGGGTTGGGCGAAAAACTGTTTTTT	CASRTGLGEKLFF
14	TRBD1	TRBV2	TRBJ2-1	.	TGTGCCAGCAAGCCGGGACAGCCATTCAATGAGCAGTTCTTC	CASKPGQPFNEQFF
14	.	TRBV3-1/TRBV3-2	TRBJ2-5	.	TGTGCCAGCAGCCCGGGGACTCGGGAAGAGACCCAGTACTTC	CASSPGTREETQYF
13	.	TRBV7-2	TRBJ1-1	few	TGTGCCAGCAGCCCACAGGGGAACACTGAAGCTTTCTTT	CASSPQGNTEAFF
15	TRBD1	TRBV5-1	TRBJ1-5	.	TGCGCCAGCAGCTTGGGACAGGGCAGCAATCAGCCCCAGCATTTT	CASSLGQGSNQPQHF
15	TRBD1	TRBV11-2	TRBJ2-7	once	TGTGCCAGCAGCCAAAGACAGGGGGCCACCTACGAGCAGTACTTC	CASSQRQGATYEQYF
13	TRBD1	TRBV5-1	TRBJ1-2	.	TGCGCCAGCAGCCAAGGACAGGGGTTTGGCTACACCTTC	CASSQGQGFGYTF
15	.	TRBV2	TRBJ1-5	.	TGTGCCAGCAGTGAAGGGCACAATAGCAATCAGCCCCAGCATTTT	CASSEGHNSNQPQHF
16	TRBD1	TRBV5-8	TRBJ1-4	.	TGTGCCAGCAGCGCGGGACAGGCTGCAACTAATGAAAAACTGTTTTTT	CASSAGQAATNEKLFF
14	.	TRBV5-1	TRBJ2-1	.	TGCGCCAGCAGCCCCTCGGTTCCTAACAATGAGCAGTTCTTC	CASSPSVPNNEQFF
19	TRBD1	TRBV6-2/TRBV6-3	TRBJ2-3	once	TGTGCCAGCAGTTACGGGAGATACGCCCGGGACAGGTACACAGATACGCAGTATTTT	CASSYGRYARDRYTDTQYF
15	TRBD1	TRBV27	TRBJ1-2	.	TGTGCCAGCAGTTCGGGGACAGGGGGCGTCGGTGGCTACACCTTC	CASSSGTGGVGGYTF